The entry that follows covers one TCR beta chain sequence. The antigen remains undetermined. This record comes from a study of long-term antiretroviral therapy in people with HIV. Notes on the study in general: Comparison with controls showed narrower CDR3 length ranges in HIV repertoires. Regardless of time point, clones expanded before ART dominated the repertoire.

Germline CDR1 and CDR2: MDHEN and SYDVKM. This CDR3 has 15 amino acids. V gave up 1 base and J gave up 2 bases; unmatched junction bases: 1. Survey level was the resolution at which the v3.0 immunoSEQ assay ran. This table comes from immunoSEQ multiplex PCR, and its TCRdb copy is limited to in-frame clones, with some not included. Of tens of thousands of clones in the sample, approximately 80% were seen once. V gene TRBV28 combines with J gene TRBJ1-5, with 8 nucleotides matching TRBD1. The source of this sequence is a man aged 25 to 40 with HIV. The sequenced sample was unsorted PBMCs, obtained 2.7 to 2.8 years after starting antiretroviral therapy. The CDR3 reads CASSLSGGGNQPQHF. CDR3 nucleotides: TGTGCCAGCAGTTTATCAGGGGGCGGCAATCAGCCCCAGCATTTT.